This T cell receptor (beta chain) originates from a study of shared clonotypes between healthy human individuals. Germline CDR1 is ENHRY and CDR2 is SYGVKD. CDR3 length: 16 residues. With V trimmed by 4 bases and J by 4 bases, 13 bases remained unmatched. The naive CD8 subset, CD45RO-negative cells positively selected for CCR7, excluded terminally differentiated effector memory CD45RA+ cells. Only in-frame clones appear in the TCRdb table, and some are missing; sequencing was by immunoSEQ multiplex PCR. The sample includes around 2,100,000 clones, over 85% of them seen just once. The rearrangement links TRBV10-3 to TRBJ2-7, with 7 bases matching TRBD2. This receptor was obtained from a man younger than 35 in good health. Sequencing was performed on naive CD8+ T cells sorted from blood. In DNA form, the CDR3 reads TGTGCCATCAGTGGGGAGGGGCTAGCGGACCTTTACGAGCAGTACTTC. Translating it yields CAISGEGLADLYEQYF.